This T cell receptor beta chain was documented in a study of T cell changes during pregnancy in multiple sclerosis. V lost 0 bases, J lost 9 bases, and 1 base stayed unmatched. The CDR3 covers 12 residues. Germline V gene data show CDR1 as SGHDT and CDR2 as YYEEEE. Profiled with immunoSEQ multiplex PCR; TCRdb holds only in-frame clones, not every one. The sample lists 30,000 to 45,000 clones, around 90% seen once, with around 1.2% in the top ten. Sequences were derived from peripheral blood, sampled before pregnancy. The chain employs TRBV5-6 and TRBJ2-7; TRBD1 aligns across 9 bases. The receptor's source is a female donor with multiple sclerosis, enrolled in a pregnancy study. CDR3 sequence reads: CASSLGQGGQYF. In DNA, the CDR3 is TGTGCCAGCAGCTTGGGACAGGGGGGGCAGTACTTC.